The 11 T cell receptor beta chains below all came from one sample that was sequenced in a study of beta chain features in type 1 diabetes. Whole-study results and caveats: There was a moderate but significant shortening of TCRB CDR3s in all four CD4+ subsets of Type 1 diabetes patients.

Expressed TCRB transcripts were sequenced because the isolated RNA had all been reverse transcribed beforehand. Produced via immunoSEQ multiplex PCR; TCRdb's table is partial and in-frame only. Of hundreds of thousands of clones in the sample, 13% were seen once. For these TCRs, the target antigens are not known. Specimen: naive CD4+ T cells from blood. The receptors come from a man aged 18 to 29 with type 1 diabetes.

There are a few counts of this clone. V usage is TRBV29-1 and J usage is TRBJ2-5; TRBD1 matches at 10 bases. Germline V gene sequence: CDR1 SQVTM, CDR2 ANQGSEA. The CDR3 spans 14 residues. Losses at the gene ends were 6 bases for V and 5 bases for J; bases not matched to a gene: 9. The CDR3 loop reads CSVGETGGRETQYF. CDR3 bases: TGCAGCGTGGGAGAGACAGGGGGCCGGGAGACCCAGTACTTC.

The chain employs TRBV2 and TRBJ2-7; D might be TRBD2 (5 bases). V lost 6 bases and J lost 7, with 10 bases in between. Per germline, CDR1 SNHLY and CDR2 FYNNEI. The CDR3 is made up of 11 amino acids. This CDR3 is CASSVRGEQYF. The CDR3 region has the DNA TGTGCCAGCAGCGTAAGAGGGGAGCAGTACTTC.

This chain uses TRBV9 with TRBJ2-1; TRBD1 matches 8 bases. The length of the CDR3 is 16 residues. CDR1 and CDR2 from the germline V gene are SGDLS and YYNGEE. With 0 bases clipped from V and 1 base from J, the junction kept 3 bases outside the gene matches. The chain's CDR3 is CASSVAGGQSYNEQFF. The CDR3 nucleotides are TGTGCCAGCAGCGTAGCAGGGGGCCAGTCCTACAATGAGCAGTTCTTC.

The chain uses TRBV6-6 and TRBJ2-7; 9 nucleotides align to TRBD1. CDR1 is MNHNY and CDR2 is SVGAGI in the germline V gene (reference sequence). The CDR3 has 15 residues. With 6 bases clipped from V and 1 base from J, the junction kept 7 bases outside the gene matches. Written as DNA, the CDR3 is TGTGCCAGCAGCGACGGACAGGGGAGGTCCTACGAGCAGTACTTC. It codes for CASSDGQGRSYEQYF.

The chain has TRBV9 and TRBJ1-1, with unresolved D. Germline CDR1 SGDLS, CDR2 YYNGEE. The germline V and J ends were trimmed by 3 bases and 6 bases, with 12 bases remaining between them. The CDR3 is 13 residues long. The CDR3 here is CASSAEVTPEAFF. The CDR3 DNA follows: TGTGCCAGCAGCGCAGAAGTGACGCCTGAAGCTTTCTTT.

The J gene is TRBJ1-5, the V gene TRBV28; D possibly corresponds to TRBD1 (5 bases). V lost 2 bases to trimming and J lost 2 bases, with 10 bases between them. The CDR3 runs to 15 residues. CDR1 is MDHEN, CDR2 SYDVKM, per germline. The CDR3 nucleotides are TGTGCCAGCAGTTTAGACGGGGCTGGCAATCAGCCCCAGCATTTT. Translation: CASSLDGAGNQPQHF.

This clone was seen only a few times. The chain links TRBV27 to TRBJ2-7; D not resolved. This CDR3 has 13 residues. The germline V gene encodes CDR1 MNHEY and CDR2 SMNVEV (reference sequence). V lost 5 bases to trimming and J lost 2 bases, with 10 bases between them. Written as DNA, the CDR3 is TGTGCCAGCAGTCCGACAAGTACCTACGAGCAGTACTTC. It is translated as CASSPTSTYEQYF.

The chain uses TRBV18 and TRBJ2-2; D gene uncertain. Trimming stripped 0 bases from V and 1 base from J, with 12 bases between. The CDR3 is 17 amino acids. Germline CDR1 is KGHSH and CDR2 is LQKENI. CDR3 in amino acids: CASSPPGSTVNTGELFF. The CDR3 DNA reads as TGTGCCAGCTCACCACCGGGGTCCACGGTGAACACCGGGGAGCTGTTTTTT.

This chain uses TRBV19 with TRBJ2-5; possible D gene TRBD2, 7 bases. Germline V gene sequence: CDR1 LNHDA, CDR2 SQIVND (reference sequence). The ends were cut back, 5 bases at V and 5 bases at J, with 21 bases in the middle. The CDR3 runs to 16 residues. The CDR3 spells CASSFGSAGATETQYF. The CDR3 nucleotides read TGTGCCAGTAGTTTCGGGTCTGCGGGGGCAACGGAGACCCAGTACTTC.

The table lists this clone with a few counts. The chain combines TRBV7-2 with TRBJ2-7; D not resolved. V lost 5 bases and J lost 5, with 19 bases in between. The CDR3 spans 15 residues. From germline, CDR1 is SGHTA and CDR2 FQGNSA. The CDR3 DNA is TGTGCCAGCAGCCCCACTGGGGATAGCTTCCACGAGCAGTACTTC. Amino acid sequence: CASSPTGDSFHEQYF.

This clone was detected a few times. J is TRBJ1-5 and V is TRBV6-5, with D tentatively TRBD1 (5 bases). This CDR3 spans 15 amino acids. The V end lost 6 bases, the J end lost 3 bases, and 15 bases lay between the germline ends. Looked up from germline, CDR1 is MNHEY and CDR2 is SVGAGI. This CDR3 is CASRLLARDNQPQHF. The DNA for the CDR3 is TGTGCCAGCAGGTTACTCGCCAGGGACAATCAGCCCCAGCATTTT.